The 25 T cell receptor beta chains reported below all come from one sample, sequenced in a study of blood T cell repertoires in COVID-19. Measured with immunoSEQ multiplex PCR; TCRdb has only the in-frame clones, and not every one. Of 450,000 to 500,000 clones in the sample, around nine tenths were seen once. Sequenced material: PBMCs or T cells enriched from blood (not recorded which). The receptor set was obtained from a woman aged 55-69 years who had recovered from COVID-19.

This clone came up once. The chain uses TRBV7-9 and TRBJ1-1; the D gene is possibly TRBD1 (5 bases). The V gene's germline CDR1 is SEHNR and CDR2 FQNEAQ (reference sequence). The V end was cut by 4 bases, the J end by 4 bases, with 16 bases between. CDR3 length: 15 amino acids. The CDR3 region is CASSSPRGGGTEAFF. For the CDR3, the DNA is TGTGCCAGCAGCTCCCCAAGGGGAGGAGGCACTGAAGCTTTCTTT.

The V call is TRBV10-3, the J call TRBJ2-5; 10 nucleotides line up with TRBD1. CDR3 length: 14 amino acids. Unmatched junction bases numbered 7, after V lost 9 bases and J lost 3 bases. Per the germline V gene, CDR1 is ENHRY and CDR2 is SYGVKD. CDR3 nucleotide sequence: TGTGCCATTGGGAGGGGGACAGGGGAAGAGACCCAGTACTTC. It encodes CAIGRGTGEETQYF.

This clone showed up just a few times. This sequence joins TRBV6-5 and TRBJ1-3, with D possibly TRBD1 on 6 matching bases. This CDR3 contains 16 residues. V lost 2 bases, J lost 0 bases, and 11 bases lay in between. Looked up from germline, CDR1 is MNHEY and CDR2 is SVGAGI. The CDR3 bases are TGTGCCAGCAGTTACACGGGACATCCCTCTGGAAACACCATATATTTT. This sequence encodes CASSYTGHPSGNTIYF.

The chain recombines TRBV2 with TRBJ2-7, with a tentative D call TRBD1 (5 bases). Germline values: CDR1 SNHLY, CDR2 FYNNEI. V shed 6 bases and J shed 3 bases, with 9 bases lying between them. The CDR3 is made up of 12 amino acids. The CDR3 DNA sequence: TGTGCCAGCAGACAGGCACTCTACGAGCAGTACGTC. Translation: CASRQALYEQYV.

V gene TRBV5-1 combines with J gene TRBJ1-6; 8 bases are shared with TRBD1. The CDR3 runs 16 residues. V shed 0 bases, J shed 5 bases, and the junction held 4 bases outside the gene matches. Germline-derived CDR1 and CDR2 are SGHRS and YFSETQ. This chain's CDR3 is CASSLAQGANNSPLHF. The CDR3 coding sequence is TGCGCCAGCAGCTTGGCCCAGGGGGCGAATAATTCACCCCTCCACTTT.

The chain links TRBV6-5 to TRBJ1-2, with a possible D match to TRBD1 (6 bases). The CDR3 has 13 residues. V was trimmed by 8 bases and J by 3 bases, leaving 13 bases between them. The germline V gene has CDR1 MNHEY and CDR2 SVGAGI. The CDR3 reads CASAGVEDYGYTF. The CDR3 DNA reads TGTGCCAGCGCAGGGGTCGAGGACTATGGCTACACCTTC.

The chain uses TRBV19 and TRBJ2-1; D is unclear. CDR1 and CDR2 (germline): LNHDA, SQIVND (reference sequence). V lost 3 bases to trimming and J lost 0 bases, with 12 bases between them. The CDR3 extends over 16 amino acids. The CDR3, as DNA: TGTGCCAGTAGTATCCTCCTCCCGAGCTCCTACAATGAGCAGTTCTTC. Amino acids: CASSILLPSSYNEQFF. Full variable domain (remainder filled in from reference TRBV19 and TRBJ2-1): DGGITQSPKYLFRKEGQNVTLSCEQNLNHDAMYWYRQDPGQGLRLIYYSQIVNDFQKGDIAEGYSVSREKKESFPLTVTSAQKNPTAFYLCASSILLPSSYNEQFFGPGTRLTVL.

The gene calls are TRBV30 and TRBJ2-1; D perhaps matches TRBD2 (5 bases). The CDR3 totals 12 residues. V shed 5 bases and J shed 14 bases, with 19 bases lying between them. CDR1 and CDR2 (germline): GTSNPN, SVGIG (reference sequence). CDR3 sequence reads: CAWSPPSLLKFF. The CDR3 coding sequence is TGTGCCTGGTCCCCTCCTAGCCTACTAAAGTTCTTC.

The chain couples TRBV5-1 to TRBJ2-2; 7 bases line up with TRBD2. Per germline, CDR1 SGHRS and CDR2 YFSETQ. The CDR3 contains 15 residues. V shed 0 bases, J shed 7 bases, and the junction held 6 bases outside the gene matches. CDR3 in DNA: TGCGCCAGCAGCTTGGAACGGGGCGGGAGCGGGGAGCTGTTTTTT. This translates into CASSLERGGSGELFF.

Here the CDR3 DNA reads TGTGCCAGCAGTTTAGGACAGATCTACGAGCAGTACGTC. As protein: CASSLGQIYEQYV. V gene TRBV12-3 or TRBV12-4 combines with J gene TRBJ2-7, with D possibly matching TRBD1 (5 bases). The CDR3 is made up of 13 amino acids. The V and J ends lost 1 base and 3 bases respectively, with 7 bases between them.

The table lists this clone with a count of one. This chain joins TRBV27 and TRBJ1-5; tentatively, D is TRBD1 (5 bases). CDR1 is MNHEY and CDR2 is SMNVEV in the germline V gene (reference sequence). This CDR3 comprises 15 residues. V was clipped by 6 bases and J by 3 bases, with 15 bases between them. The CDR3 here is CASRSAGLNNQPQHF. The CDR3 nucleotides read TGTGCCAGCAGATCCGCGGGACTCAACAATCAGCCCCAGCATTTT.

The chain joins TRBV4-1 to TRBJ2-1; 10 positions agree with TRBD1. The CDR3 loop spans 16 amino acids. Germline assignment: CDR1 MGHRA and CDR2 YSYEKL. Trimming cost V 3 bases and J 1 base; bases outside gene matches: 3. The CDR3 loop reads CASSHDRGLSYNEQFF. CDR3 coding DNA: TGCGCCAGCAGCCACGACAGGGGGCTTTCCTACAATGAGCAGTTCTTC.

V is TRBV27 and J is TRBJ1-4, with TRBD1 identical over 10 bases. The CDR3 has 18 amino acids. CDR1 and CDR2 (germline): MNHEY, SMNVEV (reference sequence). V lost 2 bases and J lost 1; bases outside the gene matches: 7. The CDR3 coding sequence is TGTGCCAGCAGTTTACGTCCCCGGGACAGGGGAACTAATGAAAAACTGTTTTTT. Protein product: CASSLRPRDRGTNEKLFF.

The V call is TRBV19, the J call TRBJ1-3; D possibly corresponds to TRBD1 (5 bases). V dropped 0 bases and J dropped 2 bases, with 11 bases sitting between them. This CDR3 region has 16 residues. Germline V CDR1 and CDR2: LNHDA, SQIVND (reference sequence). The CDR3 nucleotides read TGTGCCAGTAGTATAGATGGGGCGCCAACTGGAAACACCATATATTTT. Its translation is CASSIDGAPTGNTIYF.

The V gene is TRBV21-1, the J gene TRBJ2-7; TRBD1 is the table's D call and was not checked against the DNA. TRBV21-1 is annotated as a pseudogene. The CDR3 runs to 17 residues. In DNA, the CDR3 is TGTGCCAGCAGCCTGAGGGAGCGGCAGGGACATATCTACGAGCAGTACGTC. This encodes CASSLRERQGHIYEQYV.

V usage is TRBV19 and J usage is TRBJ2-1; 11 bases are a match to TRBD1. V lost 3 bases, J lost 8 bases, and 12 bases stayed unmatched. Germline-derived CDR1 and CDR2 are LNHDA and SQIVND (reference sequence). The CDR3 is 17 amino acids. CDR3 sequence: CASSMRAGQGAIDEQFF. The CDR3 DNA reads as TGTGCCAGTAGTATGAGAGCCGGACAGGGGGCTATAGATGAGCAGTTCTTC.

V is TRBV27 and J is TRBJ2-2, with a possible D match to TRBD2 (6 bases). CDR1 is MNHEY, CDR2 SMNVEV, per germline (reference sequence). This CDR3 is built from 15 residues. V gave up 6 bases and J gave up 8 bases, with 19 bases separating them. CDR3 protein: CASSPGTRGKGELFF. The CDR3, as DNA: TGTGCCAGCAGCCCCGGGACCCGGGGGAAAGGGGAGCTGTTTTTT.

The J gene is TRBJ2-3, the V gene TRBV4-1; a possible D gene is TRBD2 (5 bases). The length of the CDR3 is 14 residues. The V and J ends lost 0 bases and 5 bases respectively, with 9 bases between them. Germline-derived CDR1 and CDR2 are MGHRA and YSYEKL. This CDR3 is CASSQDGGRDTQYF. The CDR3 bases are TGCGCCAGCAGCCAAGATGGTGGGAGAGATACGCAGTATTTT.

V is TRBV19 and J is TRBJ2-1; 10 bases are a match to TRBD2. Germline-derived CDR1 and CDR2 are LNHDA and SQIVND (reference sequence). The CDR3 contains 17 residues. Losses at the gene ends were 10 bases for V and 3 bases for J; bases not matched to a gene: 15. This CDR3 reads CATGASGGPALYNEQFF. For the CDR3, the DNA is TGTGCCACCGGGGCTAGCGGGGGACCTGCCCTCTACAATGAGCAGTTCTTC. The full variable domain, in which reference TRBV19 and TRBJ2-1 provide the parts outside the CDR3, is DGGITQSPKYLFRKEGQNVTLSCEQNLNHDAMYWYRQDPGQGLRLIYYSQIVNDFQKGDIAEGYSVSREKKESFPLTVTSAQKNPTAFYLCATGASGGPALYNEQFFGPGTRLTVL.

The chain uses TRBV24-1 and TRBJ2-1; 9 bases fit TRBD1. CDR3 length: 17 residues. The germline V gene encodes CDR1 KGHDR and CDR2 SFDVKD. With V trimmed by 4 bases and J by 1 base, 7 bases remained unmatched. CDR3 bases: TGTGCCACCAGTGACCCTGGGACAGGGTATTCCTACAATGAGCAGTTCTTC. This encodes CATSDPGTGYSYNEQFF.

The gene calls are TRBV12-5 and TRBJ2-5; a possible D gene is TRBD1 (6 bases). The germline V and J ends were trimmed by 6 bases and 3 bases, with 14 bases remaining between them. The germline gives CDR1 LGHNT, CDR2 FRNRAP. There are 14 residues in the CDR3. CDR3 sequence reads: CASGLINREETQYF. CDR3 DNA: TGTGCTAGTGGACTCATCAACAGGGAAGAGACCCAGTACTTC.

The CDR3 sequence is CAISAGQAGGYTF. In DNA, the CDR3 is TGTGCCATCAGTGCAGGACAGGCGGGTGGCTACACCTTC. This chain joins TRBV10-3 and TRBJ1-2; 7 bases agree with TRBD1. The CDR3 loop spans 13 amino acids. Germline CDR1 reads ENHRY; CDR2 reads SYGVKD. The V segment lost 4 bases and the J segment 7 bases; nucleotides outside the gene matches: 6.

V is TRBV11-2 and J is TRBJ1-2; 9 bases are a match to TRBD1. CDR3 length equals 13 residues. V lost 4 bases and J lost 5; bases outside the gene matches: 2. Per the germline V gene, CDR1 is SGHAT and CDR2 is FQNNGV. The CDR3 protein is CASSSGQGYGYTF. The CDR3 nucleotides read TGTGCCAGCAGCTCGGGACAGGGATATGGCTACACCTTC. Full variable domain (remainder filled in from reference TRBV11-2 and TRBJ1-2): EAGVAQSPRYKIIEKRQSVAFWCNPISGHATLYWYQQILGQGPKLLIQFQNNGVVDDSQLPKDRFSAERLKGVDSTLKIQPAKLEDSAVYLCASSSGQGYGYTFGSGTRLTVV.

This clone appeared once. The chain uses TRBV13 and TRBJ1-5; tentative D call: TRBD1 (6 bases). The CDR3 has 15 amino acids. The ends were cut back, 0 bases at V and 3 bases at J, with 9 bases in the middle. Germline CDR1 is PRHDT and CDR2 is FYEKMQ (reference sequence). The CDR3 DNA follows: TGTGCCAGCAGCTTAGGACAGGGCGACAATCAGCCCCAGCATTTT. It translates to CASSLGQGDNQPQHF.

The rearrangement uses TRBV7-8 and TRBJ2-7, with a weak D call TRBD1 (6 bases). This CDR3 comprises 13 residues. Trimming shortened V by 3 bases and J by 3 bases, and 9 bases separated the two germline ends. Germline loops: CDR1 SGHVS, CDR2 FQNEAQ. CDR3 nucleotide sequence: TGTGCCAGCAGCTTCGGACAGTTCTACGAGCAGTACGTC. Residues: CASSFGQFYEQYV.